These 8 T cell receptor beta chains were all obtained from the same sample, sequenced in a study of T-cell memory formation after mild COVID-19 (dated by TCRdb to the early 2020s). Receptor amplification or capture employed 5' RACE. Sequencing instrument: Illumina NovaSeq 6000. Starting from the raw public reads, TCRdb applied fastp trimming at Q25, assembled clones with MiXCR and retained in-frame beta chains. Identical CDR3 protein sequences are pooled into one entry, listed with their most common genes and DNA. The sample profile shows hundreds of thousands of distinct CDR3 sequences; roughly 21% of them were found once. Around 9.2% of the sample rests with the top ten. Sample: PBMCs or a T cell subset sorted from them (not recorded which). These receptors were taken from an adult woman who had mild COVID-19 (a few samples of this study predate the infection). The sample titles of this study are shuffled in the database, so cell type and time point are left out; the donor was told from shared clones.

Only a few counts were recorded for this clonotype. CDR3 in DNA: TGTGCCAGCAGCTTGGTGGGACAGGGACCTGAATGGACCTTC. Translated, it gives CASSLVGQGPEWTF. The chain links TRBV7-9 to TRBJ1-2, with 9 bases lining up with TRBD1. J lost 14 bases, V lost 3 bases, and 13 bases had no gene match. The CDR3 loop spans 14 amino acids. Germline CDR1 SEHNR, CDR2 FQNEAQ (reference sequence).

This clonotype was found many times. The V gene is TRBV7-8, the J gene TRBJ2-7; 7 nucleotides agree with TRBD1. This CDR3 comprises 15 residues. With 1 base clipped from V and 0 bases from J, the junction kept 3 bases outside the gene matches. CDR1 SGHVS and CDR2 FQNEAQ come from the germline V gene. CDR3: CASSLGGTASYEQYF. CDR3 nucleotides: TGTGCCAGCAGCTTAGGGGGGACAGCCTCCTACGAGCAGTACTTC.

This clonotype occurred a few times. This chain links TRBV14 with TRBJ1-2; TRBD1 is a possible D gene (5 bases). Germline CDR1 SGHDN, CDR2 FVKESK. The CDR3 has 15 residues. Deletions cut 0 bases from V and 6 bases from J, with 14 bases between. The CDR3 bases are TGTGCCAGCAGCCAAGACCGCACAGGACTGAATGGCTACACCTTC. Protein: CASSQDRTGLNGYTF.

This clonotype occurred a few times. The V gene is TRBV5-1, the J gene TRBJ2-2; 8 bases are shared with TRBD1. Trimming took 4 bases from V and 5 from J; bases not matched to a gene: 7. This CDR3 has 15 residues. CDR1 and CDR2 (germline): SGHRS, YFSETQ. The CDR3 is CASSRGQGRTGELFF. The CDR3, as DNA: TGCGCCAGCAGCCGCGGACAGGGAAGGACCGGGGAGCTGTTTTTT.

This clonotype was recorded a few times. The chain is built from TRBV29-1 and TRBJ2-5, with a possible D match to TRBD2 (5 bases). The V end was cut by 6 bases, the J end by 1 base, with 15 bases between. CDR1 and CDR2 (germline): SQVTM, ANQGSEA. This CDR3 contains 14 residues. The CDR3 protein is CSVKRNHAQETQYF. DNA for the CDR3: TGCAGCGTGAAGCGGAACCATGCCCAAGAGACCCAGTACTTC.

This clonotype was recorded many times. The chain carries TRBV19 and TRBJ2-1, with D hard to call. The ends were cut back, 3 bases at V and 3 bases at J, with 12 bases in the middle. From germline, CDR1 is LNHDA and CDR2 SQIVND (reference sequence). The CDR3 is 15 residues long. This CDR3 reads CASSIPQKFYNEQFF. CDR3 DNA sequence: TGTGCCAGTAGTATCCCCCAGAAGTTCTACAATGAGCAGTTCTTC.

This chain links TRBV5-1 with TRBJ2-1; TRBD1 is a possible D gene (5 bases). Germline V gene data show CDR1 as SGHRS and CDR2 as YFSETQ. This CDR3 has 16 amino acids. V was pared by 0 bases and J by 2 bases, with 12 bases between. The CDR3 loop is CASSLDVSGPYNEQFF. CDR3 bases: TGCGCCAGCAGCTTGGATGTCTCAGGGCCCTACAATGAGCAGTTCTTC.

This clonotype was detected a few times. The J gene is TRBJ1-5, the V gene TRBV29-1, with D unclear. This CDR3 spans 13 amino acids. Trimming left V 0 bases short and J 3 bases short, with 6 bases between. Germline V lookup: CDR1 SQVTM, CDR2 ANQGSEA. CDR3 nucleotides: TGCAGCGTTGAAGAGAACAACAATCAGCCCCAGCATTTT. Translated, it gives CSVEENNNQPQHF.